The rows below give T cell receptor beta chains drawn from one sample of a study of blood T cell repertoires in COVID-19. Profiled with immunoSEQ multiplex PCR; TCRdb holds only in-frame clones, not every one. The sample gives about 440,000 clones, around 90% of which show up once; about 0.63% is in the top ten. Sequencing was performed on PBMCs or T cells enriched from blood (not recorded which). Every receptor here comes from a man between 18 and 29 years old who had recovered from COVID-19. Both conserved end residues are part of each CDR3. A D gene is named only where the DNA matches it firmly. The size of a clone is reported for some rows only, either as once, few or many, or as a class for expanded clones.

d_call: TRBD2
v_call: TRBV7-9
clone_size: NA
j_call: TRBJ2-2
cdr3_length: 17
cdr3_aa: CASSLASAGAGTGELFF
cdr3_nt: TGTGCCAGCAGCTTAGCGAGCGCGGGAGCAGGAACCGGGGAGCTGTTTTTT

d_call: NA
v_call: TRBV5-4
clone_size: NA
j_call: TRBJ2-1
cdr3_length: 14
cdr3_aa: CASSLEQANNEQFF
cdr3_nt: TGTGCCAGCAGCTTGGAACAGGCGAACAATGAGCAGTTCTTC

d_call: NA
v_call: TRBV18
clone_size: NA
j_call: TRBJ1-3
cdr3_length: 15
cdr3_aa: CASSSGLGDGNTIYF
cdr3_nt: TGTGCCAGCTCATCAGGGTTGGGTGATGGAAACACCATATATTTT

d_call: NA
v_call: TRBV2
clone_size: NA
j_call: TRBJ1-1
cdr3_length: 13
cdr3_aa: CASSREQDSGAFF
cdr3_nt: TGTGCCAGCAGTCGTGAACAGGATTCTGGGGCTTTCTTT

d_call: NA
v_call: TRBV5-1
clone_size: NA
j_call: TRBJ2-7
cdr3_length: 14
cdr3_aa: CASSPEGGNYEQYF
cdr3_nt: TGCGCCAGCAGCCCGGAGGGAGGAAACTACGAGCAGTACTTC

d_call: NA
v_call: TRBV29-1
clone_size: NA
j_call: TRBJ2-2
cdr3_length: 12
cdr3_aa: CSVLRDTGELFF
cdr3_nt: TGCAGCGTTCTCCGAGACACCGGGGAGCTGTTTTTT

d_call: NA
v_call: TRBV30
clone_size: NA
j_call: TRBJ1-5
cdr3_length: 15
cdr3_aa: CAWSRARRNNQPQHF
cdr3_nt: TGTGCCTGGAGTAGGGCAAGGAGGAACAATCAGCCCCAGCATTTT

d_call: NA
v_call: TRBV7-8
clone_size: NA
j_call: TRBJ1-5
cdr3_length: 16
cdr3_aa: CASSLALRESHQPQHF
cdr3_nt: TGTGCCAGCAGCTTAGCGCTAAGAGAGAGTCATCAGCCCCAGCATTTT

d_call: NA
v_call: TRBV5-8
clone_size: NA
j_call: TRBJ2-2
cdr3_length: 14
cdr3_aa: CASSRDSVAGELFF
cdr3_nt: TGTGCCAGCAGCCGGGACTCCGTGGCCGGGGAGCTGTTTTTT

d_call: NA
v_call: TRBV2
clone_size: NA
j_call: TRBJ1-2
cdr3_length: 13
cdr3_aa: CASSDRDSHGYTF
cdr3_nt: TGTGCCAGCAGTGACCGGGACTCACATGGCTACACCTTC

d_call: NA
v_call: TRBV11-1
clone_size: NA
j_call: TRBJ2-7
cdr3_length: 12
cdr3_aa: CASRLKRGEQYF
cdr3_nt: TGTGCCAGCAGACTTAAACGGGGCGAGCAGTACTTC

d_call: TRBD1
v_call: TRBV27
clone_size: NA
j_call: TRBJ1-2
cdr3_length: 15
cdr3_aa: CASSFSSGTGDGYTF
cdr3_nt: TGTGCCAGCAGTTTTTCCTCCGGGACAGGGGATGGCTACACCTTC

d_call: TRBD2
v_call: TRBV27
clone_size: NA
j_call: TRBJ2-5
cdr3_length: 15
cdr3_aa: CASTKSAGVHETQYF
cdr3_nt: TGTGCCAGCACTAAATCAGCGGGAGTGCACGAGACCCAGTACTTC

d_call: TRBD2
v_call: TRBV5-1
clone_size: NA
j_call: TRBJ2-1
cdr3_length: 15
cdr3_aa: CASSRDYTSYNEQFF
cdr3_nt: TGCGCCAGCAGCCGGGACTATACCTCCTACAATGAGCAGTTCTTC

d_call: NA
v_call: TRBV13
clone_size: NA
j_call: TRBJ2-7
cdr3_length: 14
cdr3_aa: CASSLFTRADEQYF
cdr3_nt: TGTGCCAGCAGCTTGTTCACTAGAGCTGACGAGCAGTACTTC

d_call: TRBD2
v_call: TRBV4-1
clone_size: NA
j_call: TRBJ2-1
cdr3_length: 16
cdr3_aa: CASSLEASGGAWEQFF
cdr3_nt: TGCGCCAGCAGCCTCGAGGCTAGCGGGGGGGCCTGGGAGCAGTTCTTC

d_call: NA
v_call: TRBV27
clone_size: NA
j_call: TRBJ1-1
cdr3_length: 15
cdr3_aa: CASSLSGVGYTEAFF
cdr3_nt: TGTGCCAGCAGTTTATCCGGGGTCGGGTACACTGAAGCTTTCTTT

d_call: TRBD1
v_call: TRBV10-3
clone_size: NA
j_call: TRBJ1-4
cdr3_length: 16
cdr3_aa: CAISDSVDRGREKLFF
cdr3_nt: TGTGCCATCAGTGATTCTGTGGACAGGGGGCGTGAAAAACTGTTTTTT

d_call: TRBD2
v_call: TRBV19
clone_size: NA
j_call: TRBJ2-1
cdr3_length: 19
cdr3_aa: CASSTSILAGGPRSHEQFF
cdr3_nt: TGTGCCAGTAGTACCTCCATACTAGCGGGAGGGCCTCGCTCTCATGAGCAGTTCTTC

d_call: TRBD2
v_call: TRBV10-3
clone_size: NA
j_call: TRBJ2-5
cdr3_length: 15
cdr3_aa: CAISVGLAPQETQYF
cdr3_nt: TGTGCCATCAGCGTGGGACTAGCGCCACAAGAGACCCAGTACTTC

d_call: TRBD2
v_call: TRBV19
clone_size: few
j_call: TRBJ2-1
cdr3_length: 16
cdr3_aa: CASSIIGASGRDEQFF
cdr3_nt: TGTGCCAGTAGTATTATAGGGGCTAGCGGGAGGGATGAGCAGTTCTTC

d_call: TRBD1
v_call: TRBV5-1
clone_size: once
j_call: TRBJ2-7
cdr3_length: 16
cdr3_aa: CASSPARGQTTREQYF
cdr3_nt: TGCGCCAGCAGCCCCGCCCGGGGACAGACGACTCGCGAGCAGTACTTC

d_call: TRBD2
v_call: TRBV6-5
clone_size: NA
j_call: TRBJ2-5
cdr3_length: 15
cdr3_aa: CASSYSGGSGETQYF
cdr3_nt: TGTGCCAGCAGTTACTCGGGGGGGTCGGGAGAGACCCAGTACTTC

d_call: TRBD1
v_call: TRBV12-3/TRBV12-4
clone_size: NA
j_call: TRBJ1-4
cdr3_length: 13
cdr3_aa: CASSRQGPEKLFF
cdr3_nt: TGTGCCAGCAGTCGACAGGGTCCTGAAAAACTGTTTTTT

d_call: NA
v_call: TRBV9
clone_size: once
j_call: TRBJ1-1
cdr3_length: 14
cdr3_aa: CASSPKLGGTEAFF
cdr3_nt: TGTGCCAGCAGCCCCAAGCTCGGGGGGACTGAAGCTTTCTTT

d_call: NA
v_call: TRBV5-5
clone_size: NA
j_call: TRBJ1-2
cdr3_length: 15
cdr3_aa: CASSLSGGWNYGYTF
cdr3_nt: TGTGCCAGCAGCCTCTCGGGGGGCTGGAACTATGGCTACACCTTC

d_call: NA
v_call: TRBV3-1/TRBV3-2
clone_size: NA
j_call: TRBJ1-6
cdr3_length: 15
cdr3_aa: CASSRNRPPNSPLHF
cdr3_nt: TGTGCCAGCAGCCGAAACAGGCCCCCTAATTCACCCCTCCACTTT

d_call: TRBD1
v_call: TRBV5-1
clone_size: NA
j_call: TRBJ1-2
cdr3_length: 14
cdr3_aa: CASSLAGQSGGYTF
cdr3_nt: TGCGCCAGCAGCTTGGCGGGACAGTCGGGGGGCTACACCTTC

d_call: TRBD1
v_call: TRBV4-1
clone_size: NA
j_call: TRBJ2-3
cdr3_length: 14
cdr3_aa: CASSPGQGTDTQYF
cdr3_nt: TGCGCCAGCAGCCCCGGACAGGGAACAGATACGCAGTATTTT

d_call: TRBD2
v_call: TRBV14
clone_size: NA
j_call: TRBJ2-5
cdr3_length: 17
cdr3_aa: CASSQGLLAGVGETQYF
cdr3_nt: TGTGCCAGCAGCCAAGGCTTACTAGCGGGAGTTGGGGAGACCCAGTACTTC

d_call: TRBD2
v_call: TRBV27
clone_size: NA
j_call: TRBJ2-7
cdr3_length: 14
cdr3_aa: CASSPRTSGYEQYF
cdr3_nt: TGTGCCAGCAGCCCTCGGACTAGCGGGTACGAGCAGTACTTC

d_call: NA
v_call: TRBV12-3/TRBV12-4
clone_size: NA
j_call: TRBJ2-3
cdr3_length: 12
cdr3_aa: CASSRQKDTQYF
cdr3_nt: TGTGCCAGCAGTAGACAGAAAGATACGCAGTATTTT

d_call: TRBD1
v_call: TRBV30
clone_size: NA
j_call: TRBJ1-1
cdr3_length: 15
cdr3_aa: CAWKDTDRVDTEAFF
cdr3_nt: TGTGCCTGGAAAGACACGGACAGGGTGGATACTGAAGCTTTCTTT

d_call: TRBD2
v_call: TRBV25-1
clone_size: NA
j_call: TRBJ2-1
cdr3_length: 14
cdr3_aa: CASRRTSGENEQFF
cdr3_nt: TGTGCCAGCAGGAGGACTAGCGGAGAAAATGAGCAGTTCTTC

d_call: TRBD1
v_call: TRBV5-1
clone_size: NA
j_call: TRBJ1-1
cdr3_length: 13
cdr3_aa: CASSLEGAVEAFF
cdr3_nt: TGCGCCAGCAGCTTGGAGGGGGCGGTTGAAGCTTTCTTT

d_call: NA
v_call: TRBV3-1/TRBV3-2
clone_size: NA
j_call: TRBJ1-4
cdr3_length: 15
cdr3_aa: CASSQGGSTNEKLFF
cdr3_nt: TGTGCCAGCAGCCAAGGAGGGTCCACTAATGAAAAACTGTTTTTT

d_call: TRBD1
v_call: TRBV18
clone_size: NA
j_call: TRBJ1-2
cdr3_length: 15
cdr3_aa: CASSPGTARNYGYTF
cdr3_nt: TGTGCCAGCTCACCCGGGACAGCGAGAAACTATGGCTACACCTTC

d_call: NA
v_call: TRBV7-3
clone_size: NA
j_call: TRBJ2-7
cdr3_length: 12
cdr3_aa: CASSFNFREQYF
cdr3_nt: TGTGCCAGCAGTTTTAACTTCCGTGAGCAGTACTTC

d_call: TRBD2
v_call: TRBV3-1/TRBV3-2
clone_size: once
j_call: TRBJ2-3
cdr3_length: 16
cdr3_aa: CASSPAVRGDGDTQYF
cdr3_nt: TGTGCCAGCAGCCCCGCGGTGCGGGGGGATGGGGATACGCAGTATTTT

d_call: TRBD1
v_call: TRBV30
clone_size: NA
j_call: TRBJ1-6
cdr3_length: 15
cdr3_aa: CAWSGLTGYNSPLHF
cdr3_nt: TGTGCCTGGAGTGGATTGACAGGGTATAATTCACCCCTCCACTTT

d_call: TRBD1
v_call: TRBV6-6
clone_size: NA
j_call: TRBJ1-1
cdr3_length: 17
cdr3_aa: CASSPYGDSPMNTEAFF
cdr3_nt: TGTGCCAGCAGTCCTTACGGGGACAGCCCAATGAACACTGAAGCTTTCTTT

d_call: TRBD1
v_call: TRBV28
clone_size: many
j_call: TRBJ1-1
cdr3_length: 17
cdr3_aa: CASSPGDSLQWNTEAFF
cdr3_nt: TGTGCCAGCAGTCCCGGGGACAGCCTTCAATGGAACACTGAAGCTTTCTTT

d_call: NA
v_call: TRBV19
clone_size: NA
j_call: TRBJ1-2
cdr3_length: 15
cdr3_aa: CASSIDLDGIYGYTF
cdr3_nt: TGTGCCAGTAGTATAGATCTAGACGGAATCTATGGCTACACCTTC

d_call: NA
v_call: TRBV18
clone_size: NA
j_call: TRBJ1-1
cdr3_length: 13
cdr3_aa: CASSPNMNTEAFF
cdr3_nt: TGTGCCAGCTCACCTAACATGAACACTGAAGCTTTCTTT

d_call: TRBD2
v_call: TRBV28
clone_size: NA
j_call: TRBJ2-5
cdr3_length: 17
cdr3_aa: CASSSGGLAGGGETQYF
cdr3_nt: TGTGCCAGCAGTTCGGGGGGACTAGCGGGAGGAGGTGAGACCCAGTACTTC

d_call: NA
v_call: TRBV7-6
clone_size: NA
j_call: TRBJ2-5
cdr3_length: 13
cdr3_aa: CASSSGEQGTQYF
cdr3_nt: TGTGCCAGCAGCTCGGGGGAGCAGGGGACCCAGTACTTC

d_call: TRBD1
v_call: TRBV5-1
clone_size: NA
j_call: TRBJ2-2
cdr3_length: 13
cdr3_aa: CASSGQETGELFF
cdr3_nt: TGCGCCAGCAGCGGACAGGAAACCGGGGAGCTGTTTTTT

d_call: NA
v_call: TRBV27
clone_size: NA
j_call: TRBJ2-2
cdr3_length: 13
cdr3_aa: CASSIQNTGELFF
cdr3_nt: TGTGCCAGCAGTATCCAAAACACCGGGGAGCTGTTTTTT

d_call: TRBD1
v_call: TRBV5-1
clone_size: NA
j_call: TRBJ1-1
cdr3_length: 16
cdr3_aa: CASSLGQGSVSTEAFF
cdr3_nt: TGCGCCAGCAGCTTGGGACAGGGCAGTGTCAGCACTGAAGCTTTCTTT

d_call: TRBD2
v_call: TRBV7-9
clone_size: few
j_call: TRBJ2-2
cdr3_length: 17
cdr3_aa: CASSLTLGLANTGELFF
cdr3_nt: TGTGCCAGCAGCTTGACTTTGGGACTAGCGAACACCGGGGAGCTGTTTTTT

d_call: NA
v_call: TRBV11-2
clone_size: few
j_call: TRBJ2-7
cdr3_length: 14
cdr3_aa: CASSLVSGNREQYF
cdr3_nt: TGTGCCAGCAGCTTAGTTTCAGGGAACCGCGAGCAGTACTTC

d_call: TRBD1
v_call: TRBV5-6
clone_size: NA
j_call: TRBJ1-2
cdr3_length: 16
cdr3_aa: CASSSGQGARYYGYTF
cdr3_nt: TGTGCCAGCAGCTCGGGACAGGGGGCGCGGTACTATGGCTACACCTTC